This TCR beta chain originates from a study of metastatic and nonmetastatic thyroid tumors. Study as a whole: Repertoire comparison spanned blood and tumor or nodule tissue of malignant and benign thyroid patients. Whole-study results and caveats: The reported finding was significantly higher TCR beta diversity in malignant thyroid tumors relative to benign nodules, in blood and tumor.

No patient had received any treatment before thyroid surgery. In the original processing: What underpinned the distant-metastasis classifier for papillary thyroid cancer was the set of CDR3 differences across clinicopathological groups. TCRdb re-called the PCR reads via MiXCR. It is TCRdb's table, rather than the study itself, that gives the V and J calls and clone size. The sample records some 23,000 clones, approximately 30% being singletons. The germline V gene encodes CDR1 KGHDR and CDR2 SFDVKD. The CDR3 is 16 residues long. Trimming took 1 base from V and 9 from J; bases not matched to a gene: 10. Within the sample, this clone is medium-sized (0.01 to 0.1%). Its antigen is currently unknown.

The chain is built from TRBV24-1 and TRBJ2-1, with 8 bases matching TRBD1. The receptor was derived from a female donor with papillary thyroid cancer or a benign thyroid nodule (not recorded which). Some clones in this sample may be carry-over from other donors' samples. The sample was tumor tissue. As DNA, the CDR3 is TGTGCCACCAGTGATTTCGGACAGGGTAGGTGGGGTGAGCAGTTCTTC. Its protein product is CATSDFGQGRWGEQFF.